The 7 T cell receptor beta chains presented below share a single source sample, sequenced in a study of blood T cell repertoires in COVID-19. Profiled with immunoSEQ multiplex PCR; TCRdb holds only in-frame clones, not every one. Of 200,000 to 250,000 clones listed, roughly four fifths were seen once; the top ten hold approximately 7.5%. The sample taken for sequencing was peripheral blood. The origin of the receptors is a woman of 80 years or more with COVID-19, enrolled during active disease.

This clone was seen only a few times. The chain carries TRBV10-3 and TRBJ1-2; 8 bases agree with TRBD1. The junction had 1 base not matched to a gene; V was cut back by 4 bases and J by 3 bases. The CDR3 totals 13 residues. CDR1 is ENHRY, CDR2 SYGVKD, per germline. CDR3 sequence reads: CAISAQGDYGYTF. For the CDR3, the DNA is TGTGCCATCAGTGCACAGGGGGACTATGGCTACACCTTC.

This rearrangement joins TRBV3-1 (or the pseudogene TRBV3-2) to TRBJ1-2, with a possible D match to TRBD1 (6 bases). CDR3 size: 15 residues. V shed 1 base and J shed 4 bases, with 13 bases lying between them. CDR1 and CDR2 from the germline V gene are LGHDT and YNNKEL (reference sequence). CDR3 DNA sequence: TGTGCCAGCAGCCAAGGGGCAACAGGGTTCTATGGCTACACCTTC. It is translated as CASSQGATGFYGYTF.

The V call is TRBV4-1, the J call TRBJ2-1, with 11 nucleotides matching TRBD2. Germline V gene lookup returns CDR1 MGHRA and CDR2 YSYEKL. The CDR3 length is 19 residues. Trimming at V came to 4 bases and at J to 0 bases, leaving 11 bases not matched to a gene. The CDR3 nucleotides are TGCGCCAGCAGCCTCTCGGGACTAGCGGTCACCCTCTCCTACAATGAGCAGTTCTTC. Its protein product is CASSLSGLAVTLSYNEQFF.

J is TRBJ1-6 and V is TRBV15, with D uncertain. The CDR3 covers 17 residues. Per the germline V gene, CDR1 is LNHNV and CDR2 is YYDKDF (reference sequence). Deletions cut 0 bases from V and 7 bases from J, with 16 bases between. The CDR3 protein is CATSRDRRANSNSPLHF. The CDR3 DNA reads as TGTGCCACCAGCAGAGATCGGAGAGCGAACTCGAATTCACCCCTCCACTTT. Based on the CDR3 plus reference TRBV15 and TRBJ1-6, the full variable domain is DAMVIQNPRYQVTQFGKPVTLSCSQTLNHNVMYWYQQKSSQAPKLLFHYYDKDFNNEADTPDNFQSRRPNTSFCFLDIRSPGLGDTAMYLCATSRDRRANSNSPLHFGNGTRLTVT.

The table lists this clone with a count of one. V usage is TRBV15 and J usage is TRBJ1-1; D possibly corresponds to TRBD1 (5 bases). Germline lookup yields CDR1 LNHNV and CDR2 YYDKDF (reference sequence). The length of the CDR3 is 15 residues. Trimming left V 1 base short and J 7 bases short, with 16 bases between. CDR3 amino acids: CATSRGGGVGGEAFF. The CDR3 DNA follows: TGTGCCACCAGCAGAGGAGGAGGGGTCGGGGGTGAAGCTTTCTTT. The complete variable domain, with remaining parts taken from reference TRBV15 and TRBJ1-1, reads DAMVIQNPRYQVTQFGKPVTLSCSQTLNHNVMYWYQQKSSQAPKLLFHYYDKDFNNEADTPDNFQSRRPNTSFCFLDIRSPGLGDTAMYLCATSRGGGVGGEAFFGQGTRLTVV.

The chain is built from TRBV5-1 and TRBJ2-3; the match to TRBD2 covers 7 bases. Per the germline V gene, CDR1 is SGHRS and CDR2 is YFSETQ. CDR3 length: 14 residues. The junction had 8 bases not matched to a gene; V was cut back by 7 bases and J by 3 bases. The CDR3 region is CASAIAGATDTQYF. The CDR3 DNA reads TGCGCCAGCGCCATAGCGGGCGCGACAGATACGCAGTATTTT.

The V call is TRBV2, the J call TRBJ1-5, with D possibly TRBD1 on 5 matching bases. Germline assignment: CDR1 SNHLY and CDR2 FYNNEI. V was cut by 6 bases and J by 4 bases, with 13 bases left in between. The length of the CDR3 is 14 residues. The CDR3 is CASRGTVQNQPQHF. Here the CDR3 DNA reads TGTGCCAGCAGGGGGACTGTTCAAAATCAGCCCCAGCATTTT.